This TCR beta chain was recovered during a study of shared clonotypes between healthy human individuals. Per germline, CDR1 SGHTA and CDR2 FQGTGA. V was clipped by 2 bases and J by 0 bases, with 10 bases between them. CDR3 size: 15 residues. Findings and limits, study-wide: A reduction in generation probabilities was seen for non-shared clonotypes relative to those shared by all four donors.

A remark on this clone: Its target is unknown.

Sequenced by immunoSEQ multiplex PCR; TCRdb stores in-frame clones only, minus some. Among 550,000 to 700,000 clones listed, around four fifths were seen once. The sample comprised memory CD4+ T cells sorted from blood. The sample's subset: CD45RA-negative fraction. The TCR comes from a woman aged 30 to 39 in good health. The chain uses TRBV7-3 and TRBJ1-2; D not resolved. The CDR3 loop is CASSLGGSANYGYTF. The CDR3 nucleotides read TGTGCCAGCAGCTTAGGTGGGTCAGCTAACTATGGCTACACCTTC.